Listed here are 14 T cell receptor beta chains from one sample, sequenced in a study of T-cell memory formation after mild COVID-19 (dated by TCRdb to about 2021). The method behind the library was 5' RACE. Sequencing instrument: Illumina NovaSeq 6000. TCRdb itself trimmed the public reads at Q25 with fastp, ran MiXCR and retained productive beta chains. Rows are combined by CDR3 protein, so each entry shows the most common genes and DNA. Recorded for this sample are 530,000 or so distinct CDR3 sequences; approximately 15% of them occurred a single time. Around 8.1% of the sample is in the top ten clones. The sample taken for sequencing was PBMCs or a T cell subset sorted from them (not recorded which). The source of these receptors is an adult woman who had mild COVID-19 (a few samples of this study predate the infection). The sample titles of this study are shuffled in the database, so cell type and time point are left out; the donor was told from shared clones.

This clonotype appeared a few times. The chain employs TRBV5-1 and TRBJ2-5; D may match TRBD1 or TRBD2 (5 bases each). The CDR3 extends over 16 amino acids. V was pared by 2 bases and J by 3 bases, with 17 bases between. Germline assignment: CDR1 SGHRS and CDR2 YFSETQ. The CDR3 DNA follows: TGCGCCAGCAGCTTCTGGCCAGGGACCACGGAAGAGACCCAGTACTTC. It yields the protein CASSFWPGTTEETQYF.

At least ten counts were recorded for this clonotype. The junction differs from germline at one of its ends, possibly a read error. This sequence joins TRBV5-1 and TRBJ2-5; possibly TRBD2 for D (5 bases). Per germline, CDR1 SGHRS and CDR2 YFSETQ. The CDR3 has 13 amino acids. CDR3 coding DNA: TGTGCCAGCAGCCTCGGGATTCAAGAGACCCAGTACTTC. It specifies CASSLGIQETQYF.

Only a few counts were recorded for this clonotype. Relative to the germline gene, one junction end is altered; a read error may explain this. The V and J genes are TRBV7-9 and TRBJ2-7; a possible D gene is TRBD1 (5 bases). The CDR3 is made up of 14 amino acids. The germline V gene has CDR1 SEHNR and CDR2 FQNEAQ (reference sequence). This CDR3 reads CASSSRGTSDEQYF. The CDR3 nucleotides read TGTGCCAGCAGCTCTAGGGGTACCTCCGACGAGCAGTACTTC.

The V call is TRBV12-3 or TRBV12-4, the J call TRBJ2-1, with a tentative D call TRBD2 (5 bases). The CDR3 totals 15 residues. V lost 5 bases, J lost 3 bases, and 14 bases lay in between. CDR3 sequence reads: CASSPTSQGYNEQFF. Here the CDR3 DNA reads TGTGCCAGCAGTCCAACTAGTCAAGGCTACAATGAGCAGTTCTTC.

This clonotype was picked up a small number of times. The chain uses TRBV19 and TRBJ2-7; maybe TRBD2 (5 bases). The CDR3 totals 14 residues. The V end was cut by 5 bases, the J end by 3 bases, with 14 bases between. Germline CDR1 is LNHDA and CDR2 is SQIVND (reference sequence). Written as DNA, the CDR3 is TGTGCCAGTAGTCCTACGCCGGGGTACTACGAGCAGTACTTC. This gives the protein CASSPTPGYYEQYF.

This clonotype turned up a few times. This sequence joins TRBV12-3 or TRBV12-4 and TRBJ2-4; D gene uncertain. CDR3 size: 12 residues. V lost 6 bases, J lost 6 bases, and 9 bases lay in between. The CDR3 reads CASSIAVNIQYF. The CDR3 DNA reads TGTGCCAGCAGCATAGCCGTAAACATTCAGTACTTC.

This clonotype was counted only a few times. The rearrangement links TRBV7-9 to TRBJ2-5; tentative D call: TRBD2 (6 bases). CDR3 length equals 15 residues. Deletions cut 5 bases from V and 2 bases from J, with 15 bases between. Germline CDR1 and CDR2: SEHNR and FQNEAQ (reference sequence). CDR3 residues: CASSTGETAQETQYF. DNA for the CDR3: TGTGCCAGCAGCACGGGAGAGACTGCACAAGAGACCCAGTACTTC.

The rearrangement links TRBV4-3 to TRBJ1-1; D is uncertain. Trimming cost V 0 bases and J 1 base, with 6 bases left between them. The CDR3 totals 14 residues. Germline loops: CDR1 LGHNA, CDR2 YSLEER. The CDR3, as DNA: TGCGCCAGCAGCCAAGAGGGCAGGAACACTGAAGCTTTCTTT. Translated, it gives CASSQEGRNTEAFF.

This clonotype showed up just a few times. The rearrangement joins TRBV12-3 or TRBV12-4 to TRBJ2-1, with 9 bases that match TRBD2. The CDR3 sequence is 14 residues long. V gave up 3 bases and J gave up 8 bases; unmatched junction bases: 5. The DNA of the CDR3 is TGTGCCAGCAGTTTTGCGGGGGGGCGGGATGAGCAGTTCTTC. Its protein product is CASSFAGGRDEQFF.

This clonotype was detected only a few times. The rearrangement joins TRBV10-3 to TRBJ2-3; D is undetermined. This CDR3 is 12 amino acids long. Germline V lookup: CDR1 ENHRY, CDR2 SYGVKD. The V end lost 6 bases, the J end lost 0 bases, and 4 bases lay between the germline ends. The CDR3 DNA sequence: TGTGCCATCAGCGACAGCACAGATACGCAGTATTTT. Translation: CAISDSTDTQYF.

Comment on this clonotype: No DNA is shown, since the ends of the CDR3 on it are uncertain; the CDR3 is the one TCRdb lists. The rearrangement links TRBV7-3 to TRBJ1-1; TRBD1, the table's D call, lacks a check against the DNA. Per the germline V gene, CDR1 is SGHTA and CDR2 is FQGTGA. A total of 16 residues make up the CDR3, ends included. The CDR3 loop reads CASSLFGPGVNTEAFF.

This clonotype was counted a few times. The CDR3 DNA follows: TGTGCCAGCAGCGAAGGACTAGCGGGAGGGGGGGGCAATGAGCAGTTCTTC. It encodes CASSEGLAGGGGNEQFF. This chain connects TRBV3-1 to TRBJ2-1, with 15 positions matching TRBD2. The J segment lost 6 bases and the V segment lost 5 bases, leaving 8 bases of the junction unmatched. The germline V gene encodes CDR1 LGHDT and CDR2 YNNKEL (reference sequence). The CDR3 runs 17 residues.

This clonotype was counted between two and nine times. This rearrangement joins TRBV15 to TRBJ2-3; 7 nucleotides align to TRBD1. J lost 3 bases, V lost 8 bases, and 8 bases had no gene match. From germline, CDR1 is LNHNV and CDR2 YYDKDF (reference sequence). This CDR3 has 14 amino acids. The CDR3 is CATLEGARTDTQYF. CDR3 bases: TGTGCCACCCTCGAGGGGGCACGAACAGATACGCAGTATTTT.

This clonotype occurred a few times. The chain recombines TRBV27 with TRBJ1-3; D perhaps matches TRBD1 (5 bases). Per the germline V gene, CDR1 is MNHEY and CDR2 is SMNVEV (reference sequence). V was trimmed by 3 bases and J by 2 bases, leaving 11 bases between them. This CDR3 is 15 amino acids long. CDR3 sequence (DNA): TGTGCCAGCAGTTTTGCCGGGACGCCTGGAAACACCATATATTTT. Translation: CASSFAGTPGNTIYF.